The rows below give T cell receptor beta chains drawn from one sample of a study of post-analysis software for immune sequencing data. In TCRdb, the PCR reads were re-called with MiXCR into one record per CDR3 protein. This sample has 450,000 to 650,000 distinct CDR3 sequences, with roughly 47% found just once. The sequenced sample was blood. These receptors all come from a girl under 18 with multiple sclerosis. Both conserved end residues are trimmed from each CDR3.

CDR3: SASVPGPQH
length: 9
V: TRBV20-1
J: TRBJ1-5

CDR3: SVVRYQETQY
length: 10
V: TRBV29-1
J: TRBJ2-5

CDR3: ASSTGSREQY
length: 10
V: TRBV2
J: TRBJ2-7

CDR3: ASSNPPGYEQF
length: 11
V: TRBV6-6
J: TRBJ2-1

CDR3: ATSDLNRDEQY
length: 11
V: TRBV24-1
J: TRBJ2-7

CDR3: ASSQVGASGTDTQY
length: 14
V: TRBV3-1
J: TRBJ2-3

CDR3: ASSPVSGRGGGELF
length: 14
V: TRBV6-6
J: TRBJ2-2

CDR3: ARSLSVTNEKLF
length: 12
V: TRBV7-2
J: TRBJ1-4

CDR3: ATGSFLYGYT
length: 10
V: TRBV12-3/TRBV12-4
J: TRBJ1-2

CDR3: ASSPGQGAHEQY
length: 12
V: TRBV7-3
J: TRBJ2-7

CDR3: SLSRDEQF
length: 8
V: TRBV29-1
J: TRBJ2-1

CDR3: ASSLRDRSNQPQH
length: 13
V: TRBV4-1
J: TRBJ1-5

CDR3: ASSRASGGSYEQY
length: 13
V: TRBV4-1
J: TRBJ2-7

CDR3: SVAGTRTEGEF
length: 11
V: TRBV29-1
J: TRBJ2-1

CDR3: ASSLLLGRDNEQF
length: 13
V: TRBV7-3
J: TRBJ2-1

CDR3: ASSHPGRTETQY
length: 12
V: TRBV12-3/TRBV12-4
J: TRBJ2-5

CDR3: ASSPGRPSGNQPQH
length: 14
V: TRBV6-5
J: TRBJ1-5

CDR3: ASSEITYEQY
length: 10
V: TRBV12-3/TRBV12-4
J: .

CDR3: ASLPPGAGNTIY
length: 12
V: TRBV12-3/TRBV12-4
J: TRBJ1-3

CDR3: ASSSRLAGAGTDTQY
length: 15
V: TRBV5-1
J: TRBJ2-3

CDR3: ASLGDTQETQY
length: 11
V: TRBV2
J: TRBJ2-5

CDR3: ASSLGQVPHEQY
length: 12
V: TRBV5-1
J: TRBJ2-7

CDR3: ASSLEGYAGQPQH
length: 13
V: TRBV27
J: TRBJ1-5

CDR3: ASSFQGQYNEQF
length: 12
V: TRBV5-1
J: TRBJ2-1

CDR3: ASSLSKYEQY
length: 10
V: TRBV28
J: TRBJ2-7

CDR3: ASSQEPLGANYGYT
length: 14
V: TRBV11-3
J: TRBJ1-2

CDR3: ASQEGGSADEQF
length: 12
V: TRBV5-1
J: TRBJ2-1

CDR3: ASSSGTQNSPLH
length: 12
V: TRBV5-6
J: TRBJ1-6

CDR3: SAQRGLYSNQPQH
length: 13
V: TRBV20-1
J: TRBJ1-5

CDR3: ASEVHSSYNEQF
length: 12
V: TRBV7-9
J: TRBJ2-1

CDR3: ASSLGQGYSPLH
length: 12
V: TRBV6-1
J: TRBJ1-6

CDR3: ASSLAPSGGDEQF
length: 13
V: TRBV28
J: TRBJ2-1

CDR3: ASSVFRQAYGYT
length: 12
V: TRBV2
J: TRBJ1-2

CDR3: SARGSLGGTTDTQY
length: 14
V: TRBV20-1
J: TRBJ2-3

CDR3: AISVGTAQNNEQF
length: 13
V: TRBV10-3
J: TRBJ2-1

CDR3: SVGGDSDYGYT
length: 11
V: TRBV29-1
J: TRBJ1-2

CDR3: ASRGWTGDNEQY
length: 12
V: TRBV6-1
J: .

CDR3: SARERGAPYNEQF
length: 13
V: TRBV20-1
J: TRBJ2-1

CDR3: ASSQGMTSGMLGEQF
length: 15
V: TRBV3-1
J: TRBJ2-1

CDR3: SVETGAPYEQY
length: 11
V: TRBV29-1
J: TRBJ2-7

CDR3: ATSRDRAIETQY
length: 12
V: TRBV15
J: TRBJ2-5

CDR3: ASSEVAGGRGEQY
length: 13
V: TRBV10-2
J: .

CDR3: SASRLGGSGYT
length: 11
V: TRBV20-1
J: TRBJ1-2

CDR3: ASSYLIGGGSDTQY
length: 14
V: TRBV6-6
J: TRBJ2-3

CDR3: SGAGGRGSTDTQY
length: 13
V: TRBV20-1
J: TRBJ2-3

CDR3: ATSASGYEKF
length: 10
V: TRBV24-1
J: TRBJ2-1

CDR3: SGHDILGGTEAF
length: 12
V: TRBV29-1
J: TRBJ1-1

CDR3: ASSHHRTRYNEQF
length: 13
V: TRBV12-3/TRBV12-4
J: TRBJ2-1

CDR3: SVRVPYYGYT
length: 10
V: TRBV20-1
J: TRBJ1-2

CDR3: ASSLASVTDTQY
length: 12
V: TRBV7-9
J: TRBJ2-3

CDR3: ASSLQQSYEQY
length: 11
V: TRBV12-3/TRBV12-4
J: TRBJ2-7

CDR3: ASSLGPRLSYEQY
length: 13
V: TRBV5-5
J: TRBJ2-7

CDR3: ASSWDSINEQF
length: 11
V: TRBV5-1
J: TRBJ2-1

CDR3: ASSRSAGASTDTQY
length: 14
V: TRBV6-5
J: TRBJ2-3

CDR3: ASSLWDSEKLF
length: 11
V: TRBV7-2
J: TRBJ1-4

CDR3: ASSSGRAEEKLF
length: 12
V: TRBV4-2
J: TRBJ1-4

CDR3: ASSLVVGGRRYEQY
length: 14
V: TRBV7-8
J: TRBJ2-7

CDR3: SASTSYNEQF
length: 10
V: TRBV20-1
J: TRBJ2-1

CDR3: SARDRLAGDSGEQY
length: 14
V: TRBV20-1
J: TRBJ2-7